These 18 T cell receptor beta chains share one sample of origin, sequenced in a study of identifying expanded T cells in peripheral blood (dated by TCRdb to between 2018 and 2021). The library was generated by the immunoSEQ multiplex PCR assay. The source is immuneACCESS, and TCRdb retained only in-frame sequences with V and J called. Part of the clones is not carried over; for the studies checked, unresolved V genes explain less than half of this, and the remainder is unexplained. The sample table lists more than 70,000 clones, around 86% of them with a count of one. The leading ten clones occupy 5.5% to 6.5% of the sample. The sequenced sample was blood. These receptors were taken from a person aged 18 to 75 in good health.

This clone appeared a few times. The genes are TRBV19 and TRBJ1-5; TRBD1 agrees at 9 bases. After removal of 4 bases from V and 1 base from J, the junction contained 11 bases not matched to a gene. The CDR3 contains 18 residues. The germline V gene has CDR1 LNHDA and CDR2 SQIVND (reference sequence). The CDR3 loop is CASSTGQGLFRSNQPQHF. The CDR3 DNA follows: TGTGCCAGTAGTACCGGACAGGGGCTTTTTAGGAGCAATCAGCCCCAGCATTTT.

This clone was picked up a small number of times. The rearrangement joins TRBV2 to TRBJ2-7, with D possibly being TRBD2 (6 bases). The germline CDR1 and CDR2 sequences are SNHLY and FYNNEI. The V gene lost 5 bases and the J gene lost 2 bases, with 10 bases spanning the gap. CDR3 length: 13 amino acids. The CDR3 spells CASSNGGPYEQYF. In DNA form, the CDR3 reads TGTGCCAGCAGTAACGGGGGTCCCTACGAGCAGTACTTC.

This sequence joins TRBV10-3 and TRBJ2-4; D remains ambiguous. The germline gives CDR1 ENHRY, CDR2 SYGVKD. With 4 bases removed from V and 0 bases from J, the gap between germline ends came to 4 bases. There are 13 residues in the CDR3. The CDR3 loop reads CAISGAAKNIQYF. CDR3 DNA: TGTGCCATCAGTGGGGCAGCCAAAAACATTCAGTACTTC.

The gene calls are TRBV19 and TRBJ1-2, with 8 bases that match TRBD1. The CDR3 loop spans 13 amino acids. The junction had 7 bases not matched to a gene; V was cut back by 4 bases and J by 9 bases. Looked up from germline, CDR1 is LNHDA and CDR2 is SQIVND (reference sequence). CDR3 DNA: TGTGCCAGTAGTACGGGACAGGCTCGGAGCTACACCTTC. It specifies CASSTGQARSYTF.

This sequence joins TRBV6-5 and TRBJ2-1; 7 positions match TRBD1. The CDR3 runs to 13 residues. Looked up from germline, CDR1 is MNHEY and CDR2 is SVGAGI. Trimming at V came to 2 bases and at J to 15 bases, leaving 10 bases not matched to a gene. The CDR3 sequence is CASSYRTGALGFF. CDR3 nucleotide sequence: TGTGCCAGCAGTTACCGCACAGGGGCCCTCGGGTTCTTC.

The CDR3 here is CASSRGPYEQYF. Written as DNA, the CDR3 is TGTGCCAGTAGCCGGGGTCCCTACGAGCAGTACTTC. The rearrangement links TRBV19 to TRBJ2-7, with D maybe TRBD2 (5 bases). V lost 6 bases and J 2 bases, leaving 8 bases between the germline ends. Germline assignment: CDR1 LNHDA and CDR2 SQIVND (reference sequence). The CDR3 is 12 amino acids.

This clone was detected once. The V call is TRBV7-9, the J call TRBJ2-7, with a weak D call TRBD1 (6 bases). The CDR3 contains 14 residues. V lost 5 bases to trimming and J lost 1 base, with 12 bases between them. The V gene's germline CDR1 is SEHNR and CDR2 FQNEAQ (reference sequence). CDR3: CASSPAQGSYEQYF. The CDR3 DNA reads TGTGCCAGCAGCCCTGCACAGGGATCCTACGAGCAGTACTTC.

V usage is TRBV7-2 and J usage is TRBJ1-3; D possibly corresponds to TRBD1 (5 bases). CDR1 is SGHTA and CDR2 is FQGNSA in the germline V gene. V dropped 1 base and J dropped 0 bases, with 13 bases sitting between them. The CDR3 totals 17 residues. The CDR3 spells CASSLVGWGDSGNTIYF. The CDR3 nucleotides are TGTGCCAGCAGCTTAGTCGGTTGGGGGGACTCTGGAAACACCATATATTTT.

The rearrangement uses TRBV28 and TRBJ1-4, with no clear D. CDR3 length equals 13 residues. Germline V gene lookup returns CDR1 MDHEN and CDR2 SYDVKM. Trimming removed 10 bases at V and 0 bases at J, with 9 bases between. This CDR3 reads CATLRATNEKLFF. The DNA of the CDR3 is TGTGCCACCCTACGTGCAACTAATGAAAAACTGTTTTTT. Full variable domain (missing parts from reference TRBV28 and TRBJ1-4): DVKVTQSSRYLVKRTGEKVFLECVQDMDHENMFWYRQDPGLGLRLIYFSYDVKMKEKGDIPEGYSVSREKKERFSLILESASTNQTSMYLCATLRATNEKLFFGSGTQLSVL.

This chain joins TRBV15 and TRBJ2-7, with D maybe TRBD1 (6 bases). CDR1 and CDR2 (germline): LNHNV, YYDKDF (reference sequence). Between the trimmed V and J ends, which lost 3 bases and 0 bases, there was a span of 9 bases. The CDR3 extends over 14 amino acids. As DNA, the CDR3 is TGTGCCACCAGCAGGGACAGTCTCTCCTACGAGCAGTACTTC. Encoded protein: CATSRDSLSYEQYF.

CDR3 DNA sequence: TGCACCAGCAGCCAAGGGCCTCAATTGGATACGCAGTATTTT. Its protein product is CTSSQGPQLDTQYF. This chain joins TRBV1 and TRBJ2-3; the listed D gene, TRBD1, was not tested against the DNA. TRBV1 is tagged as a pseudogene. The CDR3 contains 14 residues.

V is TRBV15 and J is TRBJ2-7; D ambiguous. The CDR3 sequence is 13 residues long. Germline values: CDR1 LNHNV, CDR2 YYDKDF (reference sequence). Trimming removed 1 base from V and 1 base from J, with 5 bases in between. Written as DNA, the CDR3 is TGTGCCACCAGCAGAGCGTCTTCCTACGAGCAGTACTTC. Translation gives CATSRASSYEQYF.

The gene calls are TRBV4-3 and TRBJ2-2, with TRBD2 matching over 10 bases. V shed 2 bases, J shed 6 bases, and the junction held 12 bases outside the gene matches. CDR3 length: 18 amino acids. Germline V gene lookup returns CDR1 LGHNA and CDR2 YSLEER. The CDR3 region has the DNA TGCGCCAGCAGCCAAAGAACGTCTGCGCTAGCGGGGGCCGGGGAGCTGTTTTTT. Protein sequence: CASSQRTSALAGAGELFF.

The chain carries TRBV6-1 and TRBJ1-1; a possible D gene is TRBD1 (6 bases). This CDR3 comprises 15 residues. V lost 6 bases to trimming and J lost 3 bases, with 17 bases between them. Germline CDR1 MNHNS, CDR2 SASEGT. CDR3 coding DNA: TGTGCCAGCAGCTTCCCGGTAGGGGGTGACACTGAAGCTTTCTTT. Protein sequence: CASSFPVGGDTEAFF.

The chain couples TRBV2 to TRBJ2-3; unclear D gene. CDR1 SNHLY and CDR2 FYNNEI come from the germline V gene. The CDR3 extends over 13 amino acids. With 7 bases removed from V and 4 bases from J, the gap between germline ends came to 12 bases. CDR3 region: CASKDQRSDTQYF. In DNA form, the CDR3 reads TGTGCCAGCAAGGACCAGAGGTCAGATACGCAGTATTTT.

The V and J genes are TRBV9 and TRBJ2-7; D remains ambiguous. V was pared by 0 bases and J by 3 bases, with 13 bases between. Germline-derived CDR1 and CDR2 are SGDLS and YYNGEE. The CDR3 totals 15 residues. As DNA, the CDR3 is TGTGCCAGCAGCGTAGGGGCGGAAATGAACTACGAGCAGTACTTC. Encoded protein: CASSVGAEMNYEQYF.

The chain uses TRBV5-6 and TRBJ2-7; the D gene is possibly TRBD1 (6 bases). V lost 2 bases, J lost 3 bases, and 15 bases lay in between. Germline CDR1 is SGHDT and CDR2 is YYEEEE. There are 15 residues in the CDR3. The CDR3 bases are TGTGCCAGCAGCTTAATGACGCCAGGGGTCTACGAGCAGTACTTC. Protein: CASSLMTPGVYEQYF.

V usage is TRBV5-1 and J usage is TRBJ1-5, with D hard to call. Trimming pared 2 bases from V and 5 bases from J, leaving 8 bases between. Per the germline V gene, CDR1 is SGHRS and CDR2 is YFSETQ. The CDR3 is 13 amino acids. CDR3 DNA sequence: TGCGCCAGCAGCTTACATCCCGATCAGCCCCAGCATTTT. Encoded protein: CASSLHPDQPQHF.